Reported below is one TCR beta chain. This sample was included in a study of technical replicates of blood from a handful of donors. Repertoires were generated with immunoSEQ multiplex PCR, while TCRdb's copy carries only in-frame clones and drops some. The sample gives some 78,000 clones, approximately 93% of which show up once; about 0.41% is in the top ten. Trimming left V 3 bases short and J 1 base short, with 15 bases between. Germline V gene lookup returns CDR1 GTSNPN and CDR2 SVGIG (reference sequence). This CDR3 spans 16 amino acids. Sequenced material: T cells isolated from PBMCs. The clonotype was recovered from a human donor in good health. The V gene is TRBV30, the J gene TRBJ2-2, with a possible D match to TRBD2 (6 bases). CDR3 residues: CAWRPDLRGNTGELFF. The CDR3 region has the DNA TGTGCCTGGAGACCCGACTTGCGGGGGAACACCGGGGAGCTGTTTTTT.